This TCR beta chain was recovered during a study of cytomegalovirus exposure and HLA in healthy donors. Study-wide points: Cytomegalovirus status, reportedly, was diagnosed with high specificity and sensitivity by the classifier. Most TCRs appeared rarely, but some public TCRs recurred in many donors.

PCR used 60 Vbeta primers and 13 Jbeta primers. The method was immunoSEQ multiplex PCR; TCRdb's version includes in-frame clones alone and lacks a portion of them. The table shows roughly 92,000 clones, with less than 10% occurring only once. The table lists this clone with a few counts. Its antigen is not known. This CDR3 comprises 11 residues. Germline V gene sequence: CDR1 MDHEN, CDR2 SYDVKM. The junction had 0 bases not matched to a gene; V was cut back by 3 bases and J by 10 bases. Source material: PBMCs. This sequence originates from a man aged 50-60 years in good health and CMV-seronegative. The rearrangement uses TRBV28 and TRBJ2-1; 7 bases are a match to TRBD1. The CDR3 protein is CASSLTGEQFF. The CDR3 region has the DNA TGTGCCAGCAGTTTGACAGGGGAGCAGTTCTTC.